This T cell receptor beta chain is drawn from a study of blood T cell repertoires in COVID-19. The CDR3 length is 19 residues. Per germline, CDR1 SGDLS and CDR2 YYNGEE. V was pared by 4 bases and J by 1 base, with 11 bases of the junction left unmatched. Libraries were prepared by immunoSEQ multiplex PCR; TCRdb keeps only in-frame clonotypes and omits some of them. This table holds a few hundred thousand clones, about 90% found once. This chain uses TRBV9 with TRBJ2-1, with 13 bases that match TRBD2. The sequence was collected from a human donor in a cohort exposed to, infected with or recovered from COVID-19 (not recorded which). The donor label of this sample is uncertain. Sequenced input: PBMCs or T cells enriched from blood (not recorded which). The CDR3 sequence is CASSPRTSGGAGSYNEQFF. In DNA form, the CDR3 reads TGTGCCAGCAGCCCCCGAACTAGCGGGGGGGCCGGTTCCTACAATGAGCAGTTCTTC.